This is a list of T cell receptor beta chains from one sample in a study of T-cell memory formation after mild COVID-19. A single record per CDR3 protein comes from TCRdb applying MiXCR to the 5' RACE reads. The profile shows roughly 150,000 distinct CDR3 sequences, approximately 25% of them singletons. What was sequenced was PBMCs or a T cell subset sorted from them (not recorded which). All receptors derive from an adult woman who had mild COVID-19 (a few samples of this study predate the infection). Cell type and time point are not known. Each CDR3 is given with its conserved first and last residue. The D gene is left open where the match is weak. A row's size may be missing; if present it is once, few, many or a size class.

few	-	TRBV7-9	TRBJ1-1	CASSSGRQGNTEAFF	TGTGCCAGCAGCTCCGGCAGGCAGGGGAACACTGAAGCTTTCTTT
few	TRBD2	TRBV7-3	TRBJ2-3	CASSQGLAYADTQYF	TGTGCCAGCAGCCAGGGACTAGCGTACGCAGATACGCAGTATTTT
once	TRBD1	TRBV12-3/TRBV12-4	TRBJ2-7	CASTLDRESYEQYF	TGTGCCAGCACCCTGGACAGGGAGTCCTACGAGCAGTACTTC
-	-	TRBV27	TRBJ2-7	CASSSDSDWEEQYF	TGTGCCAGCAGTTCGGACAGCGATTGGGAAGAGCAGTACTTC
-	-	TRBV13	TRBJ2-7	CASSLGEGTLEYF	TGTGCCAGCAGCTTAGGCGAGGGCACCTTGGAGTACTTC
few	-	TRBV15	TRBJ1-6	CATSRGAPGLNSPLHF	TGTGCCACCAGCAGAGGGGCACCAGGATTGAATTCACCCCTCCACTTT
few	-	TRBV7-9	TRBJ1-4	CASSAGPRGEKLFF	TGTGCCAGCAGCGCCGGCCCGAGGGGTGAAAAACTGTTTTTT
many	-	TRBV3-1	TRBJ2-7	CASSLHWTRTRDEQYF	TGTGCCAGCAGCTTACACTGGACTCGAACACGGGACGAGCAGTACTTC
few	-	TRBV24-1	TRBJ2-3	CATSALQSTDTQYF	TGTGCCACCAGTGCTTTACAGAGCACAGATACGCAGTATTTT
many	-	TRBV14	TRBJ2-4	CASSPTTGRAKNIQYF	TGTGCCAGCAGCCCTACTACAGGGAGAGCCAAAAACATTCAGTACTTC
-	-	TRBV15	TRBJ1-5	CATSAWADPNQPQHF	TGTGCCACCAGCGCCTGGGCAGACCCCAATCAGCCCCAGCATTTT
few	TRBD1	TRBV24-1	TRBJ2-2	CATSDFQRQGLTGELFF	TGTGCCACCAGTGATTTCCAGAGACAGGGGCTCACCGGGGAGCTGTTTTTT
few	TRBD2	TRBV20-1	TRBJ2-3	CSARDLVQREMGPTDTQYF	TGCAGTGCTAGAGATCTGGTCCAGCGGGAGATGGGGCCCACAGATACGCAGTATTTT
-	TRBD2	TRBV7-9	TRBJ2-1	CASSYPITRAGGLAGGSYNEQFF	TGTGCCAGCAGCTATCCGATTACCAGGGCCGGGGGACTAGCGGGAGGATCCTACAATGAGCAGTTCTTC
-	-	TRBV4-1	TRBJ1-5	CASSQVGGTQPQHF	TGCGCCAGCAGCCAAGTGGGAGGGACCCAGCCCCAGCATTTT
few	TRBD2	TRBV5-1	TRBJ2-1	CASSSILAGEYNEQFF	TGCGCCAGCAGCTCAATACTAGCGGGGGAGTACAATGAGCAGTTCTTC
few	TRBD2	TRBV12-3/TRBV12-4	TRBJ2-1	CASSLLAGGLSNEQFF	TGTGCCAGCAGTTTACTAGCGGGAGGTTTAAGCAATGAGCAGTTCTTC